This T cell receptor (beta chain) was sequenced during a study of blood T cell repertoires in COVID-19. At the level of the study: Donors in the United States, Italy and Spain gave samples during acute or convalescent COVID-19. In each case, the material was cDNA or gDNA derived from T cells, B-cell-depleted T cells, or PBMCs.

This CDR3 has 16 amino acids. Germline V lookup: CDR1 WNHNN, CDR2 SYGVQD (reference sequence). The junction had 7 bases not matched to a gene; V was cut back by 7 bases and J by 3 bases. Enrolment of Seattle patients took place during active infection, and they were followed longitudinally. Authors' analysis steps: For nucleated cells, counts were estimated from reference gene primer amplification. This table comes from immunoSEQ multiplex PCR, and its TCRdb copy is limited to in-frame clones, with some not included. That table gives V, J and clone size, and the DNA gave D and trimming. The sample has some 140,000 clones; roughly 80% are singletons.

The rearrangement joins TRBV10-1 to TRBJ2-2; TRBD2 agrees at 11 bases. What was sequenced was peripheral blood. The clonotype originates from a woman aged 55-70 years with COVID-19, enrolled during active disease. The CDR3: CASTPSGGLDTGELFF. The CDR3 DNA reads as TGCGCCAGCACCCCTAGCGGGGGGCTGGACACCGGGGAGCTGTTTTTT.